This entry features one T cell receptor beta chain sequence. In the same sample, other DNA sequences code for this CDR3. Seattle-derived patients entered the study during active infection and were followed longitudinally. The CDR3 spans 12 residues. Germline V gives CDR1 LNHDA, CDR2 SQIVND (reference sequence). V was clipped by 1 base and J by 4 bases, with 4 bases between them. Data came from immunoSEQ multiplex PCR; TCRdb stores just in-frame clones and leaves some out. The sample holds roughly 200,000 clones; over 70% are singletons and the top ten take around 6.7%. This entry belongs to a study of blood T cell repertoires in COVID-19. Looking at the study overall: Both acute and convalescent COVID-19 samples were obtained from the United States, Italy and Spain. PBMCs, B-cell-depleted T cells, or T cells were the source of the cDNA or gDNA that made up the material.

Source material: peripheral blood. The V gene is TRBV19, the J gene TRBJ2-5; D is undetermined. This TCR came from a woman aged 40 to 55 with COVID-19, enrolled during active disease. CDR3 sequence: CASSIAGETQYF. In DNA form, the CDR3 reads TGTGCCAGTAGTATAGCGGGAGAGACCCAGTACTTC. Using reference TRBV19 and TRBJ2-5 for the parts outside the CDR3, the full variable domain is DGGITQSPKYLFRKEGQNVTLSCEQNLNHDAMYWYRQDPGQGLRLIYYSQIVNDFQKGDIAEGYSVSREKKESFPLTVTSAQKNPTAFYLCASSIAGETQYFGPGTRLLVL.